The 3 T cell receptor beta chains listed next were all sequenced from one sample in a study of metastatic and nonmetastatic thyroid tumors. Thyroid surgery had not been preceded by any treatment in any patient. With MiXCR, TCRdb reprocessed the PCR reads. Here the sample spans about 32,000 clones, 6% to 9.5% being singletons. Sequencing input: blood. These receptors were taken from a female donor with papillary thyroid cancer or a benign thyroid nodule (not recorded which). Some clones in this sample may be carry-over from other donors' samples.

This clone was recorded many times. The chain's CDR3 is CASTPGTPSSYNSPLHF. The CDR3 coding sequence is TGTGCCAGTACCCCCGGGACTCCAAGCTCCTATAATTCACCCCTCCACTTT. The rearrangement uses TRBV19 and TRBJ1-6; perhaps TRBD1 as D (5 bases). The germline gives CDR1 LNHDA, CDR2 SQIVND (reference sequence). This CDR3 spans 17 amino acids. V was shortened by 7 bases and J by 0 bases, with 16 bases between the two germline ends.

This clone was seen at least ten times. The rearrangement uses TRBV24-1 and TRBJ2-1; D ambiguous. The V gene's germline CDR1 is KGHDR and CDR2 SFDVKD. This CDR3 has 13 amino acids. The V end lost 8 bases, the J end lost 5 bases, and 12 bases lay between the germline ends. CDR3 sequence reads: CATMRAGDNEQFF. The CDR3 bases are TGTGCCACCATGCGTGCTGGGGACAATGAGCAGTTCTTC.

Many counts were recorded for this clone. V usage is TRBV12-3 or TRBV12-4 and J usage is TRBJ1-1; D is uncertain. Deletions cut 8 bases from V and 4 bases from J, with 14 bases between. This CDR3 region has 13 residues. The CDR3 is CASGPVYSTEAFF. CDR3 in DNA: TGTGCCAGCGGGCCAGTGTATAGCACTGAAGCTTTCTTT.